This entry concerns a single TCR beta chain. In the original processing: It was from reference gene primer amplification that nucleated cell counts were estimated. Sequencing used immunoSEQ multiplex PCR; TCRdb keeps in-frame clones, though not all of them. V, J and clone size are those of that table, while D and trimming were read from the DNA. Here the sample spans 50,000 to 60,000 clones, approximately 90% being singletons. Trimming cost V 6 bases and J 7 bases, with 19 bases left between them. The CDR3 runs 15 residues. Germline loops: CDR1 MDHEN, CDR2 SYDVKM. This entry comes from a study of blood T cell repertoires in COVID-19. Looking at the study overall: T cells, B-cell-depleted T cells, or PBMCs supplied cDNA or gDNA.

This rearrangement joins TRBV28 to TRBJ2-1; possibly TRBD2 for D (5 bases). The source material was peripheral blood. The TCR comes from a woman of 80 years or more with acute or convalescent COVID-19. CDR3 residues: CASSPNGVGLNEQFF. CDR3 sequence (DNA): TGTGCCAGCAGCCCTAACGGGGTGGGTTTGAATGAGCAGTTCTTC.